These 7 T cell receptor beta chains share one sample of origin, sequenced in a study of beta chain features in type 1 diabetes. Expressed TCRB transcripts got sequenced, as all isolated RNA was reverse transcribed. The data were produced by immunoSEQ multiplex PCR, yet TCRdb's version contains in-frame clones alone and is incomplete. Counted here are roughly 300,000 clones, roughly 8% occurring once; the ten biggest clones make up around 0.44%. Sequenced material: central memory CD4+ T cells from blood. Receptors originate from a woman aged 18-29 years in good health.

The chain is built from TRBV5-4 and TRBJ2-5, with TRBD2 matching over 9 bases. V shed 3 bases and J 0 bases; nucleotides not matched to a gene: 9. The CDR3 runs 17 residues. The germline gives CDR1 SGHNT, CDR2 YYREEE (reference sequence). The chain's CDR3 is CASSSGLAGPYQETQYF. In DNA, the CDR3 is TGTGCCAGCAGCTCGGGACTAGCTGGACCGTACCAAGAGACCCAGTACTTC.

The DNA of the CDR3 is TGTGCCAGTAGCGTCGGGGGGACTGAAGCTTTCTTT. The encoded protein is CASSVGGTEAFF. This chain joins TRBV6-1 and TRBJ1-1; D possibly corresponds to TRBD1 (5 bases). The CDR3 loop spans 12 amino acids. CDR1 is MNHNS, CDR2 SASEGT, per germline. Trimming shortened V by 9 bases and J by 5 bases, and 13 bases separated the two germline ends.

The chain links TRBV5-1 to TRBJ2-3; no firm D call. Trimming removed 4 bases from V and 2 bases from J, with 2 bases in between. The CDR3 contains 11 residues. Germline CDR1 SGHRS, CDR2 YFSETQ. The CDR3 protein is CASSVTDTQYF. In nucleotides, the CDR3 is TGCGCCAGCAGCGTCACAGATACGCAGTATTTT.

This clone was found a few times. The V gene is TRBV10-3, the J gene TRBJ1-2; a possible D gene is TRBD1 (5 bases). This CDR3 has 12 amino acids. Germline V gene data show CDR1 as ENHRY and CDR2 as SYGVKD. Trimming stripped 6 bases from V and 2 bases from J, with 7 bases between. The CDR3 nucleotides read TGTGCCATCAGGGGACGGAACTATGGCTACACCTTC. It yields the protein CAIRGRNYGYTF.

The chain uses TRBV5-4 and TRBJ2-3; 9 bases agree with TRBD2. After removal of 0 bases from V and 4 bases from J, the junction contained 3 bases not matched to a gene. Germline V lookup: CDR1 SGHNT, CDR2 YYREEE (reference sequence). The CDR3 runs 15 residues. The CDR3 bases are TGTGCCAGCAGCTTGGGCGGGAGGGCCGCAGATACGCAGTATTTT. The encoded protein is CASSLGGRAADTQYF. The whole variable domain, remainder taken from reference TRBV5-4 and TRBJ2-3, is ETGVTQSPTHLIKTRGQQVTLRCSSQSGHNTVSWYQQALGQGPQFIFQYYREEENGRGNFPPRFSGLQFPNYSSELNVNALELDDSALYLCASSLGGRAADTQYFGPGTRLTVL.

This clone was counted a few times. The chain uses TRBV9 and TRBJ1-2; perhaps TRBD1 as D (5 bases). From germline, CDR1 is SGDLS and CDR2 YYNGEE. The CDR3 totals 15 residues. V was shortened by 0 bases and J by 6 bases, with 15 bases between the two germline ends. In DNA, the CDR3 is TGTGCCAGCAGCGTAGGTGTGACAGCTAGAGATGGCTACACCTTC. It specifies CASSVGVTARDGYTF. Filled out from reference TRBV9 and TRBJ1-2, the complete variable domain reads DSGVTQTPKHLITATGQRVTLRCSPRSGDLSVYWYQQSLDQGLQFLIQYYNGEERAKGNILERFSAQQFPDLHSELNLSSLELGDSALYFCASSVGVTARDGYTFGSGTRLTVV.

This clone was picked up a small number of times. This chain connects TRBV5-1 to TRBJ1-1; D is uncertain. The V gene's germline CDR1 is SGHRS and CDR2 YFSETQ. Trimming cost V 0 bases and J 0 bases, with 12 bases left between them. There are 16 residues in the CDR3. The DNA for the CDR3 is TGCGCCAGCAGCTTGGTACGAGGGCAAGTGAACACTGAAGCTTTCTTT. Translating it yields CASSLVRGQVNTEAFF.